Following are 2 T cell receptor beta chains from one sample sequenced in a study of blood T cell repertoires in COVID-19. Some clones are missing from TCRdb's copy, which holds only in-frame ones; the method was immunoSEQ multiplex PCR. The table includes tens of thousands of clones, roughly four fifths detected once. Sequenced input: peripheral blood. The receptors stem from a man aged 45-60 years with active or convalescent COVID-19.

This clone has more than one count but fewer than ten. V usage is TRBV24-1 and J usage is TRBJ1-2; TRBD1 matches at 9 bases. After removal of 4 bases from V and 7 bases from J, the junction contained 9 bases not matched to a gene. Germline V lookup: CDR1 KGHDR, CDR2 SFDVKD. This CDR3 is 15 amino acids long. The CDR3 spells CATSETRTGEGGYTF. As DNA, the CDR3 is TGTGCCACCAGTGAGACCCGGACAGGGGAGGGTGGCTACACCTTC.

V usage is TRBV7-2 and J usage is TRBJ1-5; D is unresolved. V gave up 9 bases and J gave up 2 bases, with 11 bases separating them. The germline CDR1 and CDR2 sequences are SGHTA and FQGNSA. The CDR3 runs 13 residues. CDR3 in amino acids: CASRGEGNQPQHF. The CDR3 DNA reads as TGTGCCAGTCGAGGTGAGGGCAATCAGCCCCAGCATTTT.